The rows below give T cell receptor beta chains drawn from one sample of a study of blood T cell repertoires in COVID-19. The table came from immunoSEQ multiplex PCR; TCRdb's copy has only in-frame clones and leaves some out. The table has about 300,000 clones, nearly 90% seen once. Sequenced input: PBMCs or T cells enriched from blood (not recorded which). The receptor set was obtained from a woman aged 18 to 35 with acute COVID-19. The CDR3 runs from the conserved cysteine through the conserved F or W. D genes are given only for firm matches. Size is omitted from some rows. Given values are once, few, many or a class for expanded clones.

v_call: TRBV6-1; d_call: TRBD1; clone_size: -; j_call: TRBJ1-5; cdr3_aa: CASSARHRQGRTGNQPQHF; cdr3_nt: TGTGCCAGCAGTGCAAGGCACCGACAGGGGAGGACAGGCAATCAGCCCCAGCATTTT
v_call: TRBV6-5; d_call: TRBD2; clone_size: -; j_call: TRBJ2-2; cdr3_aa: CASTLLAPGELFF; cdr3_nt: TGTGCCAGCACCTTACTAGCGCCCGGGGAGCTGTTTTTT
v_call: TRBV28; d_call: TRBD2; clone_size: -; j_call: TRBJ2-1; cdr3_aa: CASSFNIGLAGERQQFF; cdr3_nt: TGTGCCAGCAGTTTTAACATCGGACTAGCGGGAGAACGTCAGCAGTTCTTC
v_call: TRBV7-2; d_call: -; clone_size: -; j_call: TRBJ1-1; cdr3_aa: CASSLRHANTEAFF; cdr3_nt: TGTGCCAGCAGCCTGAGGCATGCTAACACTGAAGCTTTCTTT
v_call: TRBV28; d_call: TRBD1; clone_size: few; j_call: TRBJ2-6; cdr3_aa: CASRTPGQGVSGANVLTF; cdr3_nt: TGTGCCAGCAGGACCCCGGGACAGGGGGTCTCTGGGGCCAACGTCCTGACTTTC
v_call: TRBV5-5; d_call: -; clone_size: once; j_call: TRBJ1-1; cdr3_aa: CASSFNAGSNTEAFF; cdr3_nt: TGTGCCAGCAGCTTTAACGCGGGCTCGAACACTGAAGCTTTCTTT
v_call: TRBV19; d_call: TRBD1; clone_size: -; j_call: TRBJ1-5; cdr3_aa: CASSIQTGQNQPQHF; cdr3_nt: TGTGCCAGTAGTATCCAGACAGGGCAAAATCAGCCCCAGCATTTT
v_call: TRBV10-3; d_call: TRBD1; clone_size: -; j_call: TRBJ1-1; cdr3_aa: CAISGQGTEAFF; cdr3_nt: TGTGCCATCAGCGGACAGGGAACTGAAGCTTTCTTT
v_call: TRBV11-2; d_call: -; clone_size: -; j_call: TRBJ1-1; cdr3_aa: CASRPLGVPGTEAFF; cdr3_nt: TGTGCCAGCAGGCCCCTCGGGGTTCCGGGGACTGAAGCTTTCTTT
v_call: TRBV30; d_call: -; clone_size: -; j_call: TRBJ2-2; cdr3_aa: CAWSRVGGGELFF; cdr3_nt: TGTGCCTGGAGCCGCGTAGGGGGCGGGGAGCTGTTTTTT
v_call: TRBV7-9; d_call: TRBD1; clone_size: once; j_call: TRBJ2-7; cdr3_aa: CASSPGARDRSYEQYF; cdr3_nt: TGTGCCAGCAGCCCTGGGGCTCGGGACAGGTCCTACGAGCAGTACTTC
v_call: TRBV29-1; d_call: -; clone_size: -; j_call: TRBJ1-3; cdr3_aa: CSAAQGNTIYF; cdr3_nt: TGCAGCGCTGCACAGGGAAACACCATATATTTT
v_call: TRBV11-3; d_call: TRBD1; clone_size: -; j_call: TRBJ2-3; cdr3_aa: CASSPPGTGSTDTQYF; cdr3_nt: TGTGCCAGCAGCCCTCCCGGGACAGGTAGCACAGATACGCAGTATTTT
v_call: TRBV25-1; d_call: TRBD1; clone_size: -; j_call: TRBJ2-3; cdr3_aa: CASSEFRGQGADTQYF; cdr3_nt: TGTGCCAGCAGTGAATTCCGAGGACAGGGGGCAGATACGCAGTATTTT
v_call: TRBV3-1/TRBV3-2; d_call: TRBD2; clone_size: -; j_call: TRBJ2-1; cdr3_aa: CASGLAGQTFNEQFF; cdr3_nt: TGTGCCAGCGGACTAGCGGGACAGACCTTCAATGAGCAGTTCTTC
v_call: TRBV6-1; d_call: -; clone_size: -; j_call: TRBJ1-5; cdr3_aa: CASSEDRSQPQHF; cdr3_nt: TGTGCCAGCAGTGAAGACAGGTCTCAGCCCCAGCATTTT
v_call: TRBV6-5; d_call: -; clone_size: -; j_call: TRBJ2-1; cdr3_aa: CASSSRGAVDEQFF; cdr3_nt: TGTGCCAGCAGTAGTCGGGGAGCCGTCGATGAGCAGTTCTTC
v_call: TRBV11-2; d_call: TRBD1; clone_size: -; j_call: TRBJ1-1; cdr3_aa: CASSFEIGGQGTEAFF; cdr3_nt: TGTGCCAGCAGCTTCGAGATAGGCGGACAGGGCACTGAAGCTTTCTTT
v_call: TRBV6-5; d_call: -; clone_size: -; j_call: TRBJ2-7; cdr3_aa: CASRGAGPTYEQYF; cdr3_nt: TGTGCCAGCAGAGGGGCGGGACCCACCTACGAGCAGTACTTC
v_call: TRBV5-6; d_call: -; clone_size: -; j_call: TRBJ1-1; cdr3_aa: CASSLAGGLTNTEAFF; cdr3_nt: TGTGCCAGCAGCTTGGCCGGAGGGTTGACGAACACTGAAGCTTTCTTT
v_call: TRBV5-1; d_call: -; clone_size: -; j_call: TRBJ1-4; cdr3_aa: CASSLTGMDEKLFF; cdr3_nt: TGCGCCAGCAGCCTCACAGGGATGGATGAAAAACTGTTTTTT
v_call: TRBV11-3; d_call: -; clone_size: once; j_call: TRBJ2-7; cdr3_aa: CASSLFGGLPLNEQYF; cdr3_nt: TGTGCCAGCAGCTTGTTTGGGGGCCTCCCTTTAAACGAGCAGTACTTC
v_call: TRBV11-3; d_call: TRBD1; clone_size: -; j_call: TRBJ1-1; cdr3_aa: CASSFRGTGSTEAFF; cdr3_nt: TGTGCCAGCAGCTTTCGAGGGACAGGGAGCACTGAAGCTTTCTTT